This T cell receptor (beta chain) was sequenced during a study of cytomegalovirus exposure and HLA in healthy donors (dated by TCRdb to about 2017). In the study overall: According to an earlier analysis of a few hundred of the donors, about 179 million T cells yielded 117 million unique TCR beta sequences and less than 300 Gb of sequence data. Donor age, sex, ethnicity and CMV serostatus were compiled alongside the repertoire data. Approximately 300 gigabases of sequencing data and approximately 85 million unique TCR sequences were included in an early release covering about 700 HLA-typed donors. To study patterns of TCR occurrence, a later analysis re-analyzed previously published TCR beta repertoires from hundreds of donors and added high-resolution HLA genotyping. In the later analysis, no new phenotypic data were used to find candidate immune exposures; instead, reliance was placed on TCR beta sequences and their occurrence across donors. The aim of the study was to test whether cataloging public T cell receptors could identify signatures of past pathogen exposure. Every repertoire in the discovery cohort had been generated on one and the same sequencing platform. The study used immunosequencing to profile the T cell repertoires of several hundred subjects and linked those repertoires to cytomegalovirus serostatus. Among the roughly 390 genotyped donors, approximately 82% belonged to the genetic ancestry cluster associated with self-reported Caucasian donors. Both class I and class II loci were covered by HLA typing, at four-digit resolution. Along with the approximately 600-subject first cohort, a separate validation cohort of over 90 different subjects was used. High-throughput TCR immunosequencing, statistical association of individual TCRs with disease status, and machine learning were combined to predict cytomegalovirus infection status. Several DR-DQ haplotypes were treated as single units for association and clustering because of strong linkage in the cohort. The number of donors typed differed by locus, with about 620-630 for A, B, C, DRB1 and DQB1, around 560 for DQA1, 606 for DPA1, and 450 to 480 for DPB1. An earlier analysis of some 500 of the donors applied high-throughput TCR beta sequencing to assess whether each TCR beta V gene segment acted as functional or pseudogenic. Across approximately 400 genotyped donors of the cohort, an average of 235,054 unique TCR beta nucleotide sequences per donor were sequenced, and about a sixth of those sequences were non-productive. A later genetic analysis took genome-wide SNP genotypes for 398 of the 666 donors and used that subset as a discovery cohort. Summary of the overall study and its limitations: The authors suggested that the approach could potentially be extended to other disease states and immunological phenotypes. An earlier analysis of roughly 570 of the donors showed that most TCR beta V segments appeared in productive rearrangements either about 90% or about 30% of the time, which broadly matched IMGT annotations. Roughly 17 rarely observed V segments, including chromosome 9 orphons, were excluded from the earlier analysis of approximately 500 of the donors because counts were too low. HLA typing was unavailable for some donors at each locus, so association tests used only the typed subset. A later genetic analysis reported fewer N-insertions in productive TCRs among donors in an Asian-associated ancestry cluster than the roughly 700-donor mean. V-gene and J-gene trimming of TCR beta chains was associated with a missense DCLRE1C variant in a later genetic analysis, and the association was replicated in an independent cohort. A later analysis found that most CMV-associated TCR beta chains appeared HLA-restricted, with HLA associations seemingly driven largely by CMV exposure. The classifier was reported to diagnose cytomegalovirus status with high specificity and sensitivity in both the original cohort and the validation cohort. Most TCR sequences were observed very rarely across donors, whereas some public TCRs were present in many individuals. A later analysis found that HLA-associated TCR beta chains were more clonally expanded and had lower generation probabilities than equally common non-associated chains. Presence/absence analyses assumed roughly uniform sequencing depth across donors, an assumption that may not hold. Only TCR beta chains were sequenced in this cohort, and the absence of alpha or paired-chain data limited detectable features. In a later analysis, the rate of TCR association differed among HLA loci, with DRB1 alleles having the most associated TCRs and HLA-C alleles having the fewest. Specific HLA alleles were associated with roughly 16,000 TCR beta sequences at a false discovery rate of 0.05 in a later analysis. When HLA alleles, especially DR and DQ, strongly co-occurred, attributing TCR associations to individual alleles was difficult. CMV serostatus was the only immune exposure information available for the cohort. Correlated functional status among segregating V segments might be attributable to linkage disequilibrium, but an unknown experimental factor could not be ruled out. A later analysis reported that several top co-occurrence clusters appeared linked to parvovirus B19, influenza, CMV and Epstein-Barr virus. A cluster of highly shared sequence variants was judged likely to represent a technical artifact of the sequencing pipeline. A further reported finding was that TCR beta sequences accurately predicted the HLA-A and HLA-B alleles for most subjects in the first cohort. Because the 87-base-pair reads could not distinguish some IMGT-functional V segments, including TRBV6-2 and TRBV6-3, those segments were excluded. The study listed 164 TCR beta chains as associated with cytomegalovirus. In vitro tests confirmed that a few of the cytomegalovirus-associated TCR beta chains recognize cytomegalovirus antigens.

The cohort was made up of 500 to 800 healthy bone marrow donors. All cohort members were sampled while nominally healthy, although unrecorded immune exposures were likely present. CMV serostatus was positive for about 290 and negative for 352 of the 666 cohort members, and was not recorded for this donor. A peripheral blood sample was provided by each donor, and peripheral blood mononuclear cells were used for TCR beta sequencing. The Qiagen DNeasy Blood Extraction Kit was used to extract genomic DNA from the blood cell samples. This clone showed up just a few times. It has no known antigen specificity. No clone much larger than this one lies a single base away; base qualities are absent. The library was generated by the immunoSEQ multiplex PCR assay. A mixture of 60 forward primers for TCR Vbeta segments and 13 reverse primers for TCR Jbeta segments was used in the multiplex PCR. A multiplex PCR assay on genomic DNA amplified the CDR3 region of rearranged TCR beta genes. The amplified TCR beta libraries were sequenced on the Illumina HiSeq System as 87-base-pair reads. The authors processed their data as follows. A later analysis counted about 80 million unique TCR beta chains across the 650 to 700 repertoires, and 10 million to 12 million of these chains were shared by at least two donors. Raw reads were error-corrected and collapsed into unique sequences by a nearest-neighbor algorithm in which closely related sequences were merged to remove PCR and sequencing errors. CDR3 sequences were aligned to IMGT reference sequences to assign V, D and J gene segments. For a sequence to be retained, at least a six-nucleotide match to both a V gene segment and a J gene segment was required. A rearrangement was called productive if the CDR3 had no stop codons and remained in frame with V and J, and every other rearrangement was called non-productive. CDR3 was defined according to IMGT convention as the region running from the second conserved V-encoded cysteine to the conserved J-encoded phenylalanine. In an earlier analysis of around 570 of the donors, sequences lacking an unambiguous match to a single V gene segment were excluded. An earlier analysis of approximately 590 of the donors called V segments functional above 56.7% productive rearrangements and segregating when the between-donor standard deviation exceeded 5%. To diagnose cytomegalovirus status from the catalog of TCR beta chain sequences, a statistical classification framework was built. V and J gene assignment, in a later analysis, came from comparing TCR nucleotide sequences with IMGT/GENE-DB human TR gene sequences. In a later analysis, CDR3 sequences and most-parsimonious VDJ recombination scenarios were assigned using the TCRdist pipeline. In a later analysis, each TCR beta chain was defined by its CDR3 amino acid sequence together with its V-gene family, and reads without a unique V-gene family were excluded. In a later analysis, fewer than 650 highly shared, low-generation-probability nucleotide sequences were removed to address suspected cross-contamination and a sequencing artifact. For each public chain, a later analysis derived a clonal expansion index from normalized ranks of inferred template counts within each repertoire. In a later analysis, generation probabilities were computed with a VDJ recombination model fitted to out-of-frame rearrangements, and the resulting probabilities were checked against IGoR. Hypergeometric tests were used in a later analysis to score TCR-TCR, TCR-HLA and TCR-CMV co-occurrence, with a repertoire-size bias correction applied to the TCR pairs. In a later analysis, false discovery rates were estimated by permuting HLA or CMV assignments 20 times. In a later analysis, co-occurring TCRs were grouped using DBSCAN, with TCRdist sequence similarity added in when clustering inside HLA-allele-positive subsets. Co-occurrence clustering excluded repertoires with fewer than 30,000 or more than 120,000 public chains, plus five with anomalous nucleotide sharing. The source is immuneACCESS, and TCRdb retained only in-frame sequences with V and J called. Part of the clones is not carried over; for the studies checked, unresolved V genes explain less than half of this, and the remainder is unexplained. The V and J calls and clone size are taken from that table; D and trimming were inferred from the DNA. This sample gives more than 130,000 clones in total; 73% of them show up just once. Of the sample, approximately 14% falls within the top ten clones.

The CDR3, from cysteine to phenylalanine, totals 15 residues. Kept here is only the CDR3 DNA, which spans 45 bases and is read in frame from base 1. CDR1 and CDR2, looked up from the germline V gene, are MRHNA and SNTAGT. Germline trimming: 8 bases from V, 3 bases from J; junction bases outside gene matches: 12. The sequenced material came from PBMCs. This receptor was obtained from a human donor in good health. This chain is built from TRBV6-4 and TRBJ1-2, with TRBD1 identical over 7 junction bases. CDR3 protein: CASALNHRGDYGYTF. In nucleotides, the sequence is TGTGCCAGCGCGCTTAATCACAGGGGCGACTATGGCTACACCTTC.